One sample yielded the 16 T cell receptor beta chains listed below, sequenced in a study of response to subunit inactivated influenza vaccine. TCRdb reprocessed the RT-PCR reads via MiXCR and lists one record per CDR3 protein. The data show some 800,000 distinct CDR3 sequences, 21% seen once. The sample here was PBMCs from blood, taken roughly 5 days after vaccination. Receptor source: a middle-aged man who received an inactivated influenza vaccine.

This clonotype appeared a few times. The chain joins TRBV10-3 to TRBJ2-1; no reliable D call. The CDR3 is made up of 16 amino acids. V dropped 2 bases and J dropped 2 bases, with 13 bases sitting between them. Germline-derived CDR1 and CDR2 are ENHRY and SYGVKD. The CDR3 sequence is CAISERTANAYNEQFF. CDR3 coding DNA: TGTGCCATCAGTGAGCGTACAGCTAACGCCTACAATGAGCAGTTCTTC.

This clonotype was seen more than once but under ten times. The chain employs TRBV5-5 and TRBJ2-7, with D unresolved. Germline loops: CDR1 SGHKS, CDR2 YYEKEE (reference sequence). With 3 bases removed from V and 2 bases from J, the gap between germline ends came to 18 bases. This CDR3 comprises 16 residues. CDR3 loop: CASSSDPTHRTYEQYF. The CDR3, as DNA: TGTGCCAGCAGCTCCGATCCGACACATAGAACCTACGAGCAGTACTTC.

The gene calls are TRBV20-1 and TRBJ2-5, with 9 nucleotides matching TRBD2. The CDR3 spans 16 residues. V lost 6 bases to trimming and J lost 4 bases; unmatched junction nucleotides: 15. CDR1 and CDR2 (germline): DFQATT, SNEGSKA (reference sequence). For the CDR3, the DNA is TGCAGTGCCCGTACCCCCTCTAGCGGGATAAGAGAGACCCAGTACTTC. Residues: CSARTPSSGIRETQYF.

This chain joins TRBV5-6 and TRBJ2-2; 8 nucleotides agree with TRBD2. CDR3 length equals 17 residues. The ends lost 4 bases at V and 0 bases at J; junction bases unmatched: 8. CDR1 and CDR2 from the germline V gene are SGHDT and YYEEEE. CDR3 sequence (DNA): TGTGCCAGCAGCATACCGGGACTAGTAACGAACACCGGGGAGCTGTTTTTT. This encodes CASSIPGLVTNTGELFF.

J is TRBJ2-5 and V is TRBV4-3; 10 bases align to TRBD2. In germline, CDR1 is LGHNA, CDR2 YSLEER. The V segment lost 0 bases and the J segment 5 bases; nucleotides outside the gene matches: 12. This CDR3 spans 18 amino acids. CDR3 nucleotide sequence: TGCGCCAGCAGCCAAGATTTGTGGAGCGGGGGGGACCGGGAGACCCAGTACTTC. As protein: CASSQDLWSGGDRETQYF.

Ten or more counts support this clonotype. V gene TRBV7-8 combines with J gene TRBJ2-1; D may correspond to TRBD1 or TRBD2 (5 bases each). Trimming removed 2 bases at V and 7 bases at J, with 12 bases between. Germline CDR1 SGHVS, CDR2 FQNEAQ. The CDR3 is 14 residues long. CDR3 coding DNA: TGTGCCAGCAGCTTATTTCGGGGCTCGAATGAGCAGTTCTTC. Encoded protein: CASSLFRGSNEQFF.

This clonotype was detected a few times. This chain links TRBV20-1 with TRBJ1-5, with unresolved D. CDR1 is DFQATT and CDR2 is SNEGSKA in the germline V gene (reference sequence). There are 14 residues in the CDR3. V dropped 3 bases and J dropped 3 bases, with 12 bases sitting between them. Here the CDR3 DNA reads TGCAGTGCTAGTCGAGGTAGACTCAATCAGCCCCAGCATTTT. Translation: CSASRGRLNQPQHF.

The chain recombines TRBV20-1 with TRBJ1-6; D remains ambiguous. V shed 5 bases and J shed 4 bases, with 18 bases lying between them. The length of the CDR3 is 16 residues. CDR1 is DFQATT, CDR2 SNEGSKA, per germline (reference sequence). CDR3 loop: CSARKLTRGYNSPLHF. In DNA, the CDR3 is TGCAGTGCTCGTAAACTAACCCGAGGGTATAATTCACCCCTCCACTTT.

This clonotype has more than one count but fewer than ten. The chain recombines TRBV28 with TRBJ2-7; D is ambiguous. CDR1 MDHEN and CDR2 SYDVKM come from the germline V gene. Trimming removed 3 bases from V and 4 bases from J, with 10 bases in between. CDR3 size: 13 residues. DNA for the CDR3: TGTGCCAGCAGTTTCGAGTCTGGGTACGAGCAGTACTTC. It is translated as CASSFESGYEQYF.

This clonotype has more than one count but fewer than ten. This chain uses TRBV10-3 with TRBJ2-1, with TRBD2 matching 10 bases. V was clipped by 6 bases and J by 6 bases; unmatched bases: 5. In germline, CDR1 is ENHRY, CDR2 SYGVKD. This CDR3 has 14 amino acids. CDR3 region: CAIRPGLASNEQFF. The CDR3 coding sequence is TGTGCCATCAGACCGGGACTAGCGTCCAATGAGCAGTTCTTC.

The CDR3 loop is CSAEGSEDYGYTF. In DNA, the CDR3 is TGCAGTGCCGAGGGCTCCGAGGACTATGGCTACACCTTC. The chain couples TRBV20-1 to TRBJ1-2, with D hard to call. The CDR3 extends over 13 amino acids. V was shortened by 6 bases and J by 3 bases, with 14 bases between the two germline ends. In germline, CDR1 is DFQATT, CDR2 SNEGSKA (reference sequence).

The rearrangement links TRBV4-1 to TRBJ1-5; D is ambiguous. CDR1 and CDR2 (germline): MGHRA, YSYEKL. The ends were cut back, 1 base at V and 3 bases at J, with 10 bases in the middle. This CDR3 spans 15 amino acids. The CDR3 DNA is TGCGCCAGCAGCCAAGGGTCCCAGTTCAATCAGCCCCAGCATTTT. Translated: CASSQGSQFNQPQHF.

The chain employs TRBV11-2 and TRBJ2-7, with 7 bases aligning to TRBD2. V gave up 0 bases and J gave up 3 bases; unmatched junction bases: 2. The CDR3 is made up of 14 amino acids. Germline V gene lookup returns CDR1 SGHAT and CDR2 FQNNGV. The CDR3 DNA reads TGTGCCAGCAGCTTAGAGGGAGGGATCTACGAGCAGTACTTC. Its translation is CASSLEGGIYEQYF.

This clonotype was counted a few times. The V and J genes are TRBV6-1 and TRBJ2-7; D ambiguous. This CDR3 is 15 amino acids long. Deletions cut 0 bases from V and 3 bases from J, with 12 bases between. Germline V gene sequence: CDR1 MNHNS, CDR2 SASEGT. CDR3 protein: CASSEAQRLLYEQYF. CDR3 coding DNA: TGTGCCAGCAGTGAAGCGCAACGGTTACTCTACGAGCAGTACTTC.

The CDR3 protein is CSASWGGSYEQYF. DNA of the CDR3: TGCAGTGCTAGTTGGGGGGGCTCCTACGAGCAGTACTTC. The genes are TRBV20-1 and TRBJ2-7; 7 nucleotides line up with TRBD2. The CDR3 spans 13 residues. Unmatched junction bases numbered 2, after V lost 3 bases and J lost 0 bases. Germline assignment: CDR1 DFQATT and CDR2 SNEGSKA (reference sequence).

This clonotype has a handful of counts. CDR3 nucleotides: TGTGCCAGCAGCTTAGCGGGATCCGGGACTACGGGAAACATTCAGTACTTC. Translating gives CASSLAGSGTTGNIQYF. The chain has TRBV7-2 and TRBJ2-4; 7 bases agree with TRBD2. There are 17 residues in the CDR3. V dropped 0 bases and J dropped 6; count of bases not matched to a gene: 11. The V gene's germline CDR1 is SGHTA and CDR2 FQGNSA. The whole variable domain, remainder taken from reference TRBV7-2 and TRBJ2-4, is GAGVSQSPSNKVTEKGKDVELRCDPISGHTALYWYRQSLGQGLEFLIYFQGNSAPDKSGLPSDRFSAERTGGSVSTLTIQRTQQEDSAVYLCASSLAGSGTTGNIQYFGAGTRLSVL.